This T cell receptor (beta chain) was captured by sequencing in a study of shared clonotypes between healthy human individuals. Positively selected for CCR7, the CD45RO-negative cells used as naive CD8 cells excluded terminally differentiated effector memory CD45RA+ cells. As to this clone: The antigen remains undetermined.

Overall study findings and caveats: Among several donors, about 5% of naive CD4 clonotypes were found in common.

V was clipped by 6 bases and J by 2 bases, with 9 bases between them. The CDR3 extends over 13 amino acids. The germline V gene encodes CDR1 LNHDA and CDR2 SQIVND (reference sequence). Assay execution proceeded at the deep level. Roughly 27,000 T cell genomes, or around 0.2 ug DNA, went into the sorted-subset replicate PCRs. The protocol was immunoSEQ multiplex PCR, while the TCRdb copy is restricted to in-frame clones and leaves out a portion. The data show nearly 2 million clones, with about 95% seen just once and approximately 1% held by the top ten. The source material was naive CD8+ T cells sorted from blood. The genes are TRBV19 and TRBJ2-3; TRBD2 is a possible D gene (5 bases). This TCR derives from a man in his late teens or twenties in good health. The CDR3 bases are TGTGCCAGTAGAAGGGAGTTCACAGATACGCAGTATTTT. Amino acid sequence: CASRREFTDTQYF.